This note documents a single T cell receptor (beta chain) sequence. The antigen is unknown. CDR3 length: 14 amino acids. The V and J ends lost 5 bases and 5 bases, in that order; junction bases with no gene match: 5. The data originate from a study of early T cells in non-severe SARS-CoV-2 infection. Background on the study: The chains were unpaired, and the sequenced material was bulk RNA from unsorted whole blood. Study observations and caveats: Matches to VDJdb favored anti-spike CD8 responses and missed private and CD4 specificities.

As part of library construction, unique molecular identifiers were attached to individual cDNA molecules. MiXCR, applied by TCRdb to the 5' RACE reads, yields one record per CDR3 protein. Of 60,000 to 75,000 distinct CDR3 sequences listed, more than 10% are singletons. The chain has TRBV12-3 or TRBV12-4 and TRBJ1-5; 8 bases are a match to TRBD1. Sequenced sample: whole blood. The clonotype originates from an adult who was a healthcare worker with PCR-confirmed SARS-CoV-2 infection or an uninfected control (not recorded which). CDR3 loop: CASSEQGGDQPQHF. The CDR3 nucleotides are TGTGCCAGCAGTGAACAGGGGGGCGATCAGCCCCAGCATTTT.